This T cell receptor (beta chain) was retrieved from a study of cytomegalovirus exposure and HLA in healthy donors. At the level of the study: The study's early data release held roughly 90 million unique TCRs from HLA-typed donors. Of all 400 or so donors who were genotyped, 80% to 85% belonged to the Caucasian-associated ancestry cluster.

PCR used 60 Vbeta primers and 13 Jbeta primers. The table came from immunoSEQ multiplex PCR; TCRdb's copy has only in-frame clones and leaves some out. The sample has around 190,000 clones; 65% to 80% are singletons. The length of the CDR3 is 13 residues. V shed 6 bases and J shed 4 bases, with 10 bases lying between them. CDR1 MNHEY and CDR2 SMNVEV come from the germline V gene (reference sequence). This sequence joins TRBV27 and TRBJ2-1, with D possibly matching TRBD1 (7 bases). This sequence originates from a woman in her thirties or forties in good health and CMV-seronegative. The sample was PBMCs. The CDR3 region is CASREGQYNEQFF. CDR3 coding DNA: TGTGCCAGCAGGGAGGGACAGTACAATGAGCAGTTCTTC.